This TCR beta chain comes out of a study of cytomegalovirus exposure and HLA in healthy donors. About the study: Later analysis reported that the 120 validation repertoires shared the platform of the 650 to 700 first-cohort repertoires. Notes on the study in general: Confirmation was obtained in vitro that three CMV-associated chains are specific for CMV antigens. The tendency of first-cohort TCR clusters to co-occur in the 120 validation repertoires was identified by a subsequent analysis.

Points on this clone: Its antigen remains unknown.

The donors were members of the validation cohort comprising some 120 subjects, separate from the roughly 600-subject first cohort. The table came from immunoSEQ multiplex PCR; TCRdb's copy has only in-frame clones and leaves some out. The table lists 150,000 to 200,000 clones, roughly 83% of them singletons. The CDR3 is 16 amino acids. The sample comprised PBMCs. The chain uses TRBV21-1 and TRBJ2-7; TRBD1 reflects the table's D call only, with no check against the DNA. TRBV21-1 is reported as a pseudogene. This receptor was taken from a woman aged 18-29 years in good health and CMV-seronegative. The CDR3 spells CASSFVGRLISYEQYF. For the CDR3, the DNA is TGTGCCAGCAGCTTCGTCGGCAGGCTTATCTCCTACGAGCAGTACTTC.